The T cell receptor (beta chain) under discussion was sequenced for a study of blood T cell repertoires in COVID-19. Clones were sequenced by immunoSEQ multiplex PCR, and TCRdb holds only the in-frame ones, with some missing. Of around 230,000 clones in the sample, nearly 90% are singletons; the top ten hold roughly 4%. The CDR3 covers 18 residues. CDR1 and CDR2 (germline): SEHNR, FQNEAQ (reference sequence). The ends lost 5 bases at V and 2 bases at J; junction bases unmatched: 13. Everyone who took part was about 18 to 90 years old, and they came from some 23 US areas. V and J are TRBV7-9 and TRBJ2-3, with 10 bases fitting TRBD1. The sample comprised PBMCs or T cells enriched from blood (not recorded which). This TCR was sampled from a woman aged 30 to 39 with acute COVID-19. The CDR3 coding sequence is TGTGCCAGCAGCGGGGACAGGGGCGGAACTTTTTTCACAGATACGCAGTATTTT. The encoded protein is CASSGDRGGTFFTDTQYF.